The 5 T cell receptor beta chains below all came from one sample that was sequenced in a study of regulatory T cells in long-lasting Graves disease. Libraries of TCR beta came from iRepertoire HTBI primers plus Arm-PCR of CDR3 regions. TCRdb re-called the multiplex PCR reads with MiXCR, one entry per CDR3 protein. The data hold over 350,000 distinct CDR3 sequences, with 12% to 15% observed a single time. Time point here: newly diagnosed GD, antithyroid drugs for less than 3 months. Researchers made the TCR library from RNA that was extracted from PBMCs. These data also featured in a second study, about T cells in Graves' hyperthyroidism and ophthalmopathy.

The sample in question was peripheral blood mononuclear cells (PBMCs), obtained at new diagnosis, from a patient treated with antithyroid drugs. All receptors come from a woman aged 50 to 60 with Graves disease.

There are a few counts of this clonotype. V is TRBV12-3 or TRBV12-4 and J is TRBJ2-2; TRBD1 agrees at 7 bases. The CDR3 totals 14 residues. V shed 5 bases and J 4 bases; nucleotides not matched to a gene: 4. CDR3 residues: CASSRQGITGELFF. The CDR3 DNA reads TGTGCCAGCAGTCGACAGGGTATCACCGGGGAGCTGTTTTTT.

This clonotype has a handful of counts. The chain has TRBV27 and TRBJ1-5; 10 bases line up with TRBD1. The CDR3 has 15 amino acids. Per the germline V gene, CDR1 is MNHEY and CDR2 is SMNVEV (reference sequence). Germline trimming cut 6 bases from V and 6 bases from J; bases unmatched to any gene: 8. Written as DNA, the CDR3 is TGTGCCAGCAGCCCCGACAGGGGGCTTGGTCAGCCCCAGCATTTT. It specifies CASSPDRGLGQPQHF.

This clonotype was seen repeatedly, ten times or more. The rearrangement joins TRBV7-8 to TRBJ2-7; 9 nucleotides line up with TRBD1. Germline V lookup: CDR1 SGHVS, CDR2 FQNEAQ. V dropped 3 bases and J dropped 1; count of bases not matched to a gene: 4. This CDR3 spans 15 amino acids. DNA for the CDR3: TGTGCCAGCAGCTTGCGGACAGGGGCGTCCTACGAGCAGTACTTC. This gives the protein CASSLRTGASYEQYF.

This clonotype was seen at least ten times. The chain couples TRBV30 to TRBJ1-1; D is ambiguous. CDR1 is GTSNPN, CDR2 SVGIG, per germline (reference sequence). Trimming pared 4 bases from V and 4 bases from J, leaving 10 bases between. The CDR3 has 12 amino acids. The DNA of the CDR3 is TGTGCCTGGATGATGGGTGGCACTGAAGCTTTCTTT. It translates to CAWMMGGTEAFF.

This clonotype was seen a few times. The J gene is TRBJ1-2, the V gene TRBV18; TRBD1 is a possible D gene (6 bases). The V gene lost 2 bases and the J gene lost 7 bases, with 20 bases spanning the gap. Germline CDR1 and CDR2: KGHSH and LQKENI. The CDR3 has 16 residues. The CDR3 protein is CASSPADSGGAGGYTF. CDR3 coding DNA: TGTGCCAGCTCACCAGCGGACAGTGGAGGAGCGGGTGGCTACACCTTC.